This T cell receptor beta chain is from a study of regulatory T cells in long-lasting Graves disease (TCRdb year 2021). Looking at the study overall: In the newly diagnosed Graves' disease group, patients had been taking antithyroid drugs for less than 3 months. Patients with persistent Graves' disease were compared with patients with newly diagnosed Graves' disease using TCR sequencing and RNA sequencing of peripheral blood. The study was conducted in China and was registered as a clinical trial. TCR sequencing covered around 13 persistent and roughly 20 newly diagnosed Graves' disease patients, around 33 samples in total. Study-wide findings and limitations: The study examined only peripheral blood because the primary lesion, thyroid tissue, could not be accessed. Sequencing and analysis were restricted to the TCR beta chain. Persistent patients shared more public clonotypes among themselves (roughly 2,700) than newly diagnosed patients did (roughly 920). The authors acknowledged the small sample size as a limitation that may reduce accuracy. Compared with newly diagnosed patients, patients with persistent Graves' disease had lower TCR Shannon entropy and fewer highly expanded clones, which suggests clonal expansion. TRBV28, TRBJ1-2 and TRBJ2-5 were preferentially used in persistent disease, while TRBV20-1 and TRBJ2-1 were favored in newly diagnosed disease.

Libraries were built with multiplex PCR. Sequenced using an Illumina HiSeq 4000. TCR beta libraries were built with iRepertoire HTBI primers and Arm-PCR amplification of CDR3 regions. Before sequencing, the PCR products went through gel purification. The authors' pipeline ran thus. A total of around 59 TRBV and approximately 13 TRBJ segments were identified across samples and were used for gene usage analysis of CDR3 amino acid clonotypes. COPE and FqMerger were used to merge filtered high-quality paired reads into contigs. BLAST was used to align contigs to the IMGT TRBV, TRBD and TRBJ reference genes, and CDR3 was defined following IMGT. Any clonotype with a frequency above 0.1% was counted as a highly expanded clone. Shannon entropy served as the measure of repertoire diversity, while the Gini coefficient captured V-J evenness. A clonotype was considered public if more than one individual shared it. TCRdb cleaned the public reads at Q25 with fastp, built clones with MiXCR and kept in-frame beta chains. Entries that share a CDR3 protein sequence are merged under the most common genes and DNA. These V and J calls rely on TCRdb rather than the paper's analysis. The sample table shows 450,000 to 700,000 distinct CDR3 sequences, and about 13% are seen once. The ten largest clonotypes hold 8% to 10% of the sample.

The time point label on this specimen signifies: newly diagnosed GD, antithyroid drugs for less than 3 months. RNA was extracted from PBMCs in TRIzol for both TCR sequencing and RNA sequencing. The diagnosis of Graves' disease was made according to American Thyroid Association guidelines. Recruitment of patients was carried out at an endocrinology department in Xi'an, China. Each patient gave about 9.1 milliliters of peripheral blood, collected in an EDTA anticoagulant tube. Ficoll Paque Plus density gradient separation was used to isolate PBMCs, and no further T cell sorting was performed. RNA quality was checked with an Agilent 2100 Bioanalyzer and agarose gel, and concentration with a NanoDrop 2000. Including cysteine and phenylalanine, the CDR3 has 15 amino acids. Only the CDR3 DNA is retained, 45 bases long and in frame from the first base. V has 4 bases trimmed and J has 14 bases trimmed; junction bases matching no gene number 13. Reading the germline V gene gives CDR1 ENHRY and CDR2 SYGVKD.

This clonotype has ten or more counts. Its antigen is not yet known. The input lacks base qualities; no much larger clone sits a single base away. These data also featured in a second study, about T cells in Graves' hyperthyroidism and ophthalmopathy. According to the second study: Stable Graves' hyperthyroidism was defined as the absence of progression to ophthalmopathy over 18 months of follow-up. The hyperthyroidism patients were between 18 and 65 years old and newly diagnosed, with a disease duration of less than 2 months. The study excluded patients with uncontrolled infections, other autoimmune diseases, pregnancy or lactation. Diagnoses were established on the basis of clinical symptoms, serum thyroxine and TRAb, thyroid ultrasound, and orbital computed tomography. The TCR CDR3 was subjected to a first round of RT-PCR using the HTBI primer set and the Qiagen OneStep RT-PCR kit. Blood samples also contained most of the expanded thyroid clonotypes (frequency above 0.001), which suggests that blood repertoires may reflect thyroid immune responses. In cross-validation, a model built on a 13 V-J signature told ophthalmopathy apart from stable hyperthyroidism with 85% to 90% sensitivity and around 81% specificity, and in testing the same model reached 80%/75%. In validation, the model predicted progression to ophthalmopathy a median of 6.5 months before onset, with about 64% sensitivity and 72.22% specificity. TCR V-J signatures able to tell the groups apart were searched for in a discovery cohort of 90 to 100 patients, of whom roughly 42 had Graves' ophthalmopathy and around 58 had stable Graves' hyperthyroidism. Prospective prediction of ophthalmopathy was tested in an independent validation cohort of under 20 hyperthyroidism patients and some 17 patients who later progressed to ophthalmopathy. For training and testing, the roughly 100 patients in the discovery cohort were randomly divided in a 7:3 ratio. In roughly six Graves' hyperthyroidism patients, the study also compared T-cell repertoires from thyroid tissue with T-cell repertoires from blood. Following sampling, methimazole starting at 30 mg daily was given to hyperthyroidism patients, and high-dose intravenous methylprednisolone was given to ophthalmopathy patients. Libraries were constructed in a second round of multiplex PCR, after which size selection and purification were carried out. Paired-end sequencing of the libraries was performed with 100 bp reads on an Illumina HiSeq2000. SOAPnuke was used to process the raw data, with reads discarded if the reads contained adapters or uncalled bases, had a mean Phred below 15, or lacked an exact constant-primer or identifier match. COPE v1.2.5 was used to merge the high-quality paired reads, and each unique nucleotide sequence was defined as a clonotype. Clonotypes were aligned to IMGT TRBV, TRBD and TRBJ reference segments using MiTCR v1.1. The analysis included only V-J combinations with a frequency above 0.0001, which together covered around 99% of the repertoires. A TCS score was defined as the ratio of F50 (clonal expansion) to E x V (chaos), with BLOSUM62-based TCRdist applied between CDR3 peptides within each V-J. Welch's t-statistics and random forest reduced 500 to 650 V-J features to 13, which were used in a naive Bayes classifier (R e1071). Sample size was not statistically predetermined, and investigators were not blinded to group allocation. The paper describes TCR Vbeta CDR3 sequencing of around 130 peripheral blood samples, made up of roughly 45 ophthalmopathy patients, approximately 76 hyperthyroidism patients and roughly 17 progressor patients.

The sequence was collected from a man aged 30-40 years with Graves disease. Donor details come from another sample of the same person, matched by shared clones. The rearrangement joined TRBV10-3 to TRBJ1-6; 8 central bases correspond to TRBD1. This sample comprised peripheral blood mononuclear cells (PBMCs), obtained at new diagnosis, from a patient treated with antithyroid drugs. The CDR3 has the sequence CAISVDRGRAESLHF. The DNA sequence is given as TGTGCCATCAGTGTTGACAGGGGAAGGGCTGAATCCCTCCACTTT.